This TCR beta chain was observed in a study of T cells in localized non-small cell lung cancer. Whole-study results and caveats: Longer survival (overall) was linked to higher T cell density in blood. Among the tissues sampled, uninvolved adjacent lung had the highest T cell clonality, above tumor.

Repertoires were generated with immunoSEQ multiplex PCR, while TCRdb's copy carries only in-frame clones and drops some. The table lists 30,000 to 35,000 clones, 93% of them singletons, with around 8% in the top ten. Details on this clone: Its antigen is not known.

This TCR derives from a female donor of 60 years or more with stage I lung adenocarcinoma. The sample in question was peripheral blood, obtained before any cancer treatment.

CDR3 sequence (DNA): TGTGCCAGCACCTCGGGGGTCGACGAGCAGTACTTC. Amino acid sequence: CASTSGVDEQYF. The chain joins TRBV6-5 to TRBJ2-7; TRBD2 is a possible D gene (6 bases). In germline, CDR1 is MNHEY, CDR2 SVGAGI. The CDR3 covers 12 residues. Between the trimmed V and J ends, which lost 7 bases and 5 bases, there was a span of 12 bases.